The rows below give T cell receptor beta chains drawn from one sample of a study of blood T cell repertoires in COVID-19. The method was immunoSEQ multiplex PCR; TCRdb's version includes in-frame clones alone and lacks a portion of them. The sample carries 98,000 or so clones, approximately 84% recorded once. The sequenced sample was peripheral blood. The receptors were sampled from a man aged 55 to 70 with acute or convalescent COVID-19. Both conserved end residues are part of each CDR3. D genes are given only for firm matches. Expanded clones get a size class; other rows say once, few or many, or leave the size out.

once,TRBD1,TRBJ1-1,TRBV11-3,CASSLRTGEGTEAFF,TGTGCCAGCAGCCTGCGGACAGGAGAAGGCACTGAAGCTTTCTTT
-,TRBD1,TRBJ1-4,TRBV7-8,CASSPSSGGTGDEKLFF,TGTGCCAGCAGTCCAAGTTCTGGTGGCACAGGGGATGAAAAACTGTTTTTT
-,-,TRBJ1-1,TRBV19,CASSIAPREGAEAFF,TGTGCCAGTAGTATAGCTCCTAGGGAGGGCGCTGAAGCTTTCTTT
-,-,TRBJ1-1,TRBV6-5,CASSYTGRRDTEAFF,TGTGCCAGCAGTTACACAGGGAGAAGGGACACTGAAGCTTTCTTT
-,-,TRBJ2-7,TRBV5-5,CASSATTGRGQTYEQYF,TGTGCCAGCAGCGCGACGACTGGCCGAGGACAGACCTACGAGCAGTACTTC
-,-,TRBJ2-1,TRBV12-3/TRBV12-4,CASGARSVGQFF,TGTGCCAGCGGCGCACGAAGCGTTGGGCAGTTCTTC
-,-,TRBJ2-7,TRBV14,CASSDRFSYEQYF,TGTGCCAGCAGTGACAGGTTCTCCTACGAGCAGTACTTC
-,TRBD1,TRBJ2-7,TRBV27,CASSSPSGTGDYEQYF,TGTGCCAGCAGTTCTCCCTCCGGGACAGGTGACTACGAGCAGTACTTC
-,-,TRBJ1-3,TRBV6-5,CASSYSTALGHTIYF,TGTGCCAGCAGTTACTCGACAGCCCTTGGTCACACCATATATTTT
many,TRBD1,TRBJ1-2,TRBV5-4,CASSLSGQGYGYTF,TGTGCCAGCAGCCTATCGGGACAGGGGTATGGCTACACCTTC
once,TRBD2,TRBJ2-1,TRBV4-1,CASSQAGTSGRRMYNEQFF,TGCGCCAGCAGCCAAGCGGGGACTAGCGGGAGGAGAATGTACAATGAGCAGTTCTTC
-,-,TRBJ1-2,TRBV5-4,CASSLAVGEGYTF,TGTGCCAGCAGCTTGGCGGTAGGAGAGGGCTACACCTTC
-,-,TRBJ1-6,TRBV19,CASTLTQFSPLHF,TGTGCCAGTACTCTAACCCAATTTTCACCCCTCCACTTT
few,TRBD1,TRBJ1-1,TRBV10-1,CASSESGRTGGAEAFF,TGCGCCAGCAGTGAGTCAGGCCGGACAGGGGGCGCGGAAGCTTTCTTT
-,-,TRBJ1-5,TRBV6-5,CASSQDRLNQPQHF,TGTGCCAGCAGTCAGGACAGACTCAATCAGCCCCAGCATTTT
-,-,TRBJ1-5,TRBV6-1,CASKGGNQPQHF,TGTGCCAGCAAGGGGGGCAATCAGCCCCAGCATTTT
-,-,TRBJ1-6,TRBV4-1,CASSQGVWNSPLHF,TGCGCCAGCAGCCAAGGCGTCTGGAATTCACCCCTCCACTTT
-,-,TRBJ2-7,TRBV4-2,CASSQDEYYEQYF,TGTGCCAGCAGCCAAGATGAGTATTACGAGCAGTACTTC
-,-,TRBJ1-1,TRBV7-2,CASSLAGANTEAFF,TGTGCCAGCAGCTTAGCAGGGGCGAACACTGAAGCTTTCTTT
-,TRBD1,TRBJ1-2,TRBV11-2,CASSSTRTGIGYTF,TGTGCCAGCAGCTCCACTAGGACAGGGATTGGCTACACCTTC
-,-,TRBJ2-7,TRBV28,CASERTFLYEQYF,TGTGCCAGCGAGAGGACATTCCTCTACGAGCAGTACTTC
-,-,TRBJ2-2,TRBV11-2,CASSQQGNTGELFF,TGTGCCAGCAGCCAACAGGGGAACACCGGGGAGCTGTTTTTT
-,TRBD1,TRBJ2-1,TRBV11-2,CASSLMGQGYEQFF,TGTGCCAGCAGCTTAATGGGACAGGGGTATGAGCAGTTCTTC
-,-,TRBJ1-2,TRBV3-1/TRBV3-2,CASSSLGGNLYGYTF,TGTGCCAGCAGCTCCTTGGGCGGGAACCTCTATGGCTACACCTTC
-,TRBD2,TRBJ2-1,TRBV10-2,CASSEGGLSTSYNEQFF,TGCGCCAGCAGTGAGGGGGGACTATCAACCTCCTACAATGAGCAGTTCTTC
-,-,TRBJ2-5,TRBV6-6,CASSYQGGETQYF,TGTGCCAGCAGTTACCAGGGGGGAGAGACCCAGTACTTC
-,TRBD1,TRBJ2-2,TRBV7-8,CASSLGPWTGSPGELFF,TGTGCCAGCAGCTTAGGCCCCTGGACAGGGTCGCCCGGGGAGCTGTTTTTT
-,-,TRBJ1-2,TRBV19,CASSPGTSRNYGYTF,TGTGCCAGTAGCCCCGGGACATCCCGTAACTATGGCTACACCTTC
-,TRBD1,TRBJ1-2,TRBV7-2,CASSPTGNYGYTF,TGTGCCAGCAGCCCGACAGGGAACTATGGCTACACCTTC
-,TRBD1,TRBJ2-3,TRBV9,CASDRQGATDTQYF,TGTGCCAGCGACCGACAGGGGGCGACAGATACGCAGTATTTT